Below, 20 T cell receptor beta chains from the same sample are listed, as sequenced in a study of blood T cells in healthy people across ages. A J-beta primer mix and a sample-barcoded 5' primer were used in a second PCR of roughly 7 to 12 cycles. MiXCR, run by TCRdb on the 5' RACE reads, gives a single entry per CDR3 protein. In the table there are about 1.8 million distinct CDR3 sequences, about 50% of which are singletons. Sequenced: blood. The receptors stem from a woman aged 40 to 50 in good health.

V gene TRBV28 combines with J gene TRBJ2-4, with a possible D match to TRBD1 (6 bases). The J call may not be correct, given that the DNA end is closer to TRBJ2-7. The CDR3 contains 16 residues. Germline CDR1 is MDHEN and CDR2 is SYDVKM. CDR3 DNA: TGTGCCAGCAGTTCCTCCCGGGGACACGCGGCCTACGAGCAGTACTTC. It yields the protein CASSSSRGHAAYEQYF.

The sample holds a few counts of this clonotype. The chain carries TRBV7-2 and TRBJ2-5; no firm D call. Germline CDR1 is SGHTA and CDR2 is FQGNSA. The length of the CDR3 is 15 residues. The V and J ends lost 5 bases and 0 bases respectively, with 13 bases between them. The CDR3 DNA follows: TGTGCCAGCAGCCCCCCTGGCACTCACCAAGAGACCCAGTACTTC. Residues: CASSPPGTHQETQYF.

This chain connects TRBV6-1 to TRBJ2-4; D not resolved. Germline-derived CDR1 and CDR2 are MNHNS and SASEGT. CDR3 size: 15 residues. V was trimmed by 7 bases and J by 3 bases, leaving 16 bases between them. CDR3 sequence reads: CASTSGGLDKNIQYF. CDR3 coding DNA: TGTGCCAGCACCTCAGGTGGTTTGGACAAAAACATTCAGTACTTC.

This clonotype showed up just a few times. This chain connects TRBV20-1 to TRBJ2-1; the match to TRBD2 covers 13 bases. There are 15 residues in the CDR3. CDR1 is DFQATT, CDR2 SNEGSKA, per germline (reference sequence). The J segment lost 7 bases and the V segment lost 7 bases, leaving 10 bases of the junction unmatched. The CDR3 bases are TGCAGTGTTCAGGGGGGACTAGCGGGGAGGAATGAGCAGTTCTTC. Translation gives CSVQGGLAGRNEQFF.

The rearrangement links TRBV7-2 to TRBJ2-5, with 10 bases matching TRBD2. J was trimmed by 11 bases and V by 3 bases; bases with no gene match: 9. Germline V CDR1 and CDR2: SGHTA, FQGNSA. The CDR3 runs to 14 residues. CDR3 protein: CASSFSGGVSEQYF. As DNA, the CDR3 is TGTGCCAGCAGCTTCAGCGGGGGGGTGTCTGAGCAGTACTTC.

For the CDR3, the DNA is TGCAGTGCTACTAGGGGGCTGGAAAAACTGTTTTTT. It codes for CSATRGLEKLFF. V and J are TRBV20-1 and TRBJ1-4, with TRBD1 matching 7 bases. V was clipped by 4 bases and J by 8 bases; unmatched bases: 4. This CDR3 contains 12 residues. CDR1 and CDR2 (germline): DFQATT, SNEGSKA (reference sequence).

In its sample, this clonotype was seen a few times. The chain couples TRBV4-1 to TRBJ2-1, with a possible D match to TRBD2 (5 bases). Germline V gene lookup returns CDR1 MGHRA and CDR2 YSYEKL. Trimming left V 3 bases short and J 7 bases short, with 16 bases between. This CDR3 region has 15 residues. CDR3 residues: CASSQEDVGGNEQFF. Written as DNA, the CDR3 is TGCGCCAGCAGCCAGGAGGACGTGGGCGGGAATGAGCAGTTCTTC.

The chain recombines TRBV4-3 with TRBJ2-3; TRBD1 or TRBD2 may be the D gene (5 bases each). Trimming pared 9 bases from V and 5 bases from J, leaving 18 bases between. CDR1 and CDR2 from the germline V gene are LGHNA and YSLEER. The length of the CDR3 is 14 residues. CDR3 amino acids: CASSMGTVGDTQYF. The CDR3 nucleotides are TGCGCCAGTAGCATGGGGACCGTTGGAGATACGCAGTATTTT.

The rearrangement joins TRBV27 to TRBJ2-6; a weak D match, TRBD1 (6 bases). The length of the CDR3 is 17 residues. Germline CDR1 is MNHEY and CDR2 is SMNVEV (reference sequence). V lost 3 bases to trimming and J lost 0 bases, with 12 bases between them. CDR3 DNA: TGTGCCAGCAGTTTCACAGGGTCCCTCTCTGGGGCCAACGTCCTGACTTTC. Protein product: CASSFTGSLSGANVLTF.

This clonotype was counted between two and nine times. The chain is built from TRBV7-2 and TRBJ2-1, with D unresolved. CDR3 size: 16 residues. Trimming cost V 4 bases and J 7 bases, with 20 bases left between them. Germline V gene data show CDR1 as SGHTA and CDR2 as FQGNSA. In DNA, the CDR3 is TGTGCCAGCAGCTCCCCAGAGTTAAAGGGTTGGAATGAGCAGTTCTTC. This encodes CASSSPELKGWNEQFF.

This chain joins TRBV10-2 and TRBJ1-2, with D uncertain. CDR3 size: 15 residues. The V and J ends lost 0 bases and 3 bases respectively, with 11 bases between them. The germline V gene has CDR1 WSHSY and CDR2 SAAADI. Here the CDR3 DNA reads TGCGCCAGCAGTGAGTCCCCGGGATTCGACTATGGCTACACCTTC. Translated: CASSESPGFDYGYTF.

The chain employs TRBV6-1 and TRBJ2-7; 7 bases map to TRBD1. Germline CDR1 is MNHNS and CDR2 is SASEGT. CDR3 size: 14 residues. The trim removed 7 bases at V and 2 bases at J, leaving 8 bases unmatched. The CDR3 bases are TGTGCCAGCACCGCCACTCAGGGGGCCTACGAGCAGTACTTC. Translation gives CASTATQGAYEQYF.

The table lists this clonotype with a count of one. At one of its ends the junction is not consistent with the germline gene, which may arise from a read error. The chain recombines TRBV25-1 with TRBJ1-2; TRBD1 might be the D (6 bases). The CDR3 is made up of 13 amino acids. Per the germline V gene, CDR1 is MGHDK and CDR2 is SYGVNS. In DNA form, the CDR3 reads TGTGCCAGCAGTGTGAAGGGGGAGTATGGCCACACCTTC. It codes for CASSVKGEYGHTF.

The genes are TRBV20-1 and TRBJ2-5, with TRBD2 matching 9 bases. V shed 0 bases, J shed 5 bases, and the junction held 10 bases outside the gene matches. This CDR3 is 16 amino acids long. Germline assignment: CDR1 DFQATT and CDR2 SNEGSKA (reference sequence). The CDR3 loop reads CSARESLAGVEETQYF. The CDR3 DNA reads TGCAGTGCTAGAGAATCATTAGCGGGGGTTGAGGAGACCCAGTACTTC.

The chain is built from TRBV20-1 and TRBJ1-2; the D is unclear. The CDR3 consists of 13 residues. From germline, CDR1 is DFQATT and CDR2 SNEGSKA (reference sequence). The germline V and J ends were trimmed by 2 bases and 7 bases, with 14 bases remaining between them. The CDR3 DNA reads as TGCAGTGCTAGATGGGCGGGGTTTGGTGGCTACACCTTC. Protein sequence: CSARWAGFGGYTF.

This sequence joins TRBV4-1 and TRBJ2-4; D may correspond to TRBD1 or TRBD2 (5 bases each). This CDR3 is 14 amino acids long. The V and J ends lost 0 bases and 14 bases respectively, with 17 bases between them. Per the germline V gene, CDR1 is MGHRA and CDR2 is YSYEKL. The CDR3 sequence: CASSQEILRGREYF. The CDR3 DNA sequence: TGCGCCAGCAGCCAAGAAATTCTCCGGGGCAGAGAGTACTTC.

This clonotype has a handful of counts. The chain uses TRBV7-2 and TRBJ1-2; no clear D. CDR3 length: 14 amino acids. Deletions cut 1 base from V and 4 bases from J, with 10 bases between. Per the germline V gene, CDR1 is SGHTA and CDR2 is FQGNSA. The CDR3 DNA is TGTGCCAGCAGCTTAGAGCGGAACAGCTATGGCTACACCTTC. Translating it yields CASSLERNSYGYTF.

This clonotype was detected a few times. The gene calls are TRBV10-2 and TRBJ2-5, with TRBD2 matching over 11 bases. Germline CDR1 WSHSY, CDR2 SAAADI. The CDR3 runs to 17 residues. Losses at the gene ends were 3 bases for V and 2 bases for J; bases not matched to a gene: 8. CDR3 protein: CASSDPPRLAGQETQYF. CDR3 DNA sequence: TGCGCCAGCAGTGATCCCCCTCGACTAGCGGGGCAAGAGACCCAGTACTTC.

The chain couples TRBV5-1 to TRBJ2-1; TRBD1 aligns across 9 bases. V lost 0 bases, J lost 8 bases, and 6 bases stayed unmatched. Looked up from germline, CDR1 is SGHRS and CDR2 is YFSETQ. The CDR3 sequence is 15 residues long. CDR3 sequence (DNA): TGCGCCAGCAGCTTGGTAGGGACAGGGTTGGATGAGCAGTTCTTC. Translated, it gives CASSLVGTGLDEQFF.

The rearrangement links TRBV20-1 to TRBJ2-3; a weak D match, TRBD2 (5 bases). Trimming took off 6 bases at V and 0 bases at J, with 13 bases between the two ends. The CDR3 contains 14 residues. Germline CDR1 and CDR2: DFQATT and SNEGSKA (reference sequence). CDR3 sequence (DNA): TGCAGTGCGGGAGACTCGGGGAGCACAGATACGCAGTATTTT. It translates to CSAGDSGSTDTQYF.